The 28 T cell receptor beta chains reported below all come from one sample, sequenced in a study of blood T cell repertoires in COVID-19. Sequencing was performed with immunoSEQ multiplex PCR; in TCRdb, only in-frame clones are kept and a portion is missing. The sample lists hundreds of thousands of clones; around 86% were seen once. Sample: peripheral blood. These receptors all stem from a young woman with active or convalescent COVID-19.

The chain joins TRBV5-8 to TRBJ1-1; possibly TRBD1 for D (5 bases). V was shortened by 1 base and J by 2 bases, with 15 bases between the two germline ends. The germline V gene encodes CDR1 SGHTS and CDR2 YDEGEE. CDR3 size: 16 residues. CDR3 sequence (DNA): TGTGCCAGCAGCTTGCATTCTGGGGCGCATAACACTGAAGCTTTCTTT. It specifies CASSLHSGAHNTEAFF.

The rearrangement uses TRBV2 and TRBJ2-5; 7 bases fit TRBD1. In germline, CDR1 is SNHLY, CDR2 FYNNEI. The CDR3 loop spans 16 amino acids. Unmatched junction bases numbered 19, after V lost 6 bases and J lost 9 bases. CDR3 nucleotides: TGTGCCAGCAGACCTGGGACGGGACAGTTAAGAGTGGCCCAGTACTTC. As protein: CASRPGTGQLRVAQYF.

This clone was counted a few times. The chain links TRBV24-1 to TRBJ1-3; TRBD1 might be the D (6 bases). CDR1 KGHDR and CDR2 SFDVKD come from the germline V gene. This CDR3 is built from 12 residues. The germline V and J ends were trimmed by 2 bases and 11 bases, with 9 bases remaining between them. CDR3 amino acids: CATSDSGGPIYF. The CDR3 nucleotides are TGTGCCACCAGTGATTCGGGGGGCCCCATATATTTT.

The chain links TRBV6-2 or TRBV6-3 to TRBJ1-5, with D possibly matching TRBD1 (6 bases). From germline, CDR1 is MNHEY and CDR2 SVGEGT. Trimming shortened V by 6 bases and J by 0 bases, and 12 bases separated the two germline ends. The CDR3 spans 15 residues. The CDR3 nucleotides are TGTGCCAGCAGCTGGACAGCATATAGCAATCAGCCCCAGCATTTT. It encodes CASSWTAYSNQPQHF.

The rearrangement uses TRBV19 and TRBJ1-5; the D gene is possibly TRBD1 (5 bases). The CDR3 consists of 16 residues. V lost 5 bases and J 0 bases, leaving 14 bases between the germline ends. Per germline, CDR1 LNHDA and CDR2 SQIVND (reference sequence). The CDR3 is CASSYSHRNSNQPQHF. In DNA, the CDR3 is TGTGCCAGTAGTTACTCTCACAGGAATAGCAATCAGCCCCAGCATTTT.

The chain recombines TRBV30 with TRBJ1-6; D gene ambiguous. The CDR3 extends over 12 amino acids. CDR1 is GTSNPN, CDR2 SVGIG, per germline (reference sequence). V lost 3 bases, J lost 6 bases, and 6 bases lay in between. CDR3 in DNA: TGTGCCTGGAGCTTCTTTAATTCACCCCTCCACTTT. This encodes CAWSFFNSPLHF. The variable domain in full, completed from reference TRBV30 and TRBJ1-6, reads SQTIHQWPATLVQPVGSPLSLECTVEGTSNPNLYWYRQAAGRGLQLLFYSVGIGQISSEVPQNLSASRPQDRQFILSSKKLLLSDSGFYLCAWSFFNSPLHFGNGTRLTVT.

The chain carries TRBV9 and TRBJ1-2; 7 bases are a match to TRBD1. The germline V gene encodes CDR1 SGDLS and CDR2 YYNGEE. V shed 3 bases, J shed 4 bases, and the junction held 12 bases outside the gene matches. CDR3 length equals 16 residues. The CDR3 protein is CASSEVWEGQVYGYTF. As DNA, the CDR3 is TGTGCCAGCAGCGAAGTGTGGGAAGGACAGGTCTATGGCTACACCTTC. The full variable domain, with the rest looked up from reference TRBV9 and TRBJ1-2, is DSGVTQTPKHLITATGQRVTLRCSPRSGDLSVYWYQQSLDQGLQFLIQYYNGEERAKGNILERFSAQQFPDLHSELNLSSLELGDSALYFCASSEVWEGQVYGYTFGSGTRLTVV.

V usage is TRBV7-9 and J usage is TRBJ1-5, with 8 bases matching TRBD1. The CDR3 covers 14 residues. The germline gives CDR1 SEHNR, CDR2 FQNEAQ (reference sequence). V lost 5 bases and J lost 5; bases outside the gene matches: 5. CDR3 nucleotide sequence: TGTGCCAGCAGCGACGGCAGGGGGCATCAGCCCCAGCATTTT. Protein product: CASSDGRGHQPQHF.

The sample holds a few counts of this clone. One end of the junction does not line up with germline, which may come from a read error. The chain is built from TRBV20-1 and TRBJ2-5; 9 nucleotides match TRBD2. CDR1 DFQATT and CDR2 SNEGSKA come from the germline V gene (reference sequence). This CDR3 spans 10 amino acids. The CDR3 coding sequence is TGCAGTGCTAGACTAGCGGGGCCACACTTC. Encoded protein: CSARLAGPHF.

The chain carries TRBV11-3 and TRBJ1-2; D gene uncertain. Trimming left V 3 bases short and J 5 bases short, with 13 bases between. The CDR3 covers 14 residues. Germline CDR1 reads SGHNT; CDR2 reads YENEEA. Here the CDR3 DNA reads TGTGCCAGCAGCTTTCTAGGCTCGGGGTATGGCTACACCTTC. Its protein product is CASSFLGSGYGYTF.

J is TRBJ2-7 and V is TRBV6-5; 9 bases align to TRBD1. The CDR3 runs 16 residues. Germline CDR1 MNHEY, CDR2 SVGAGI. V gave up 2 bases and J gave up 7 bases; unmatched junction bases: 12. CDR3 residues: CASSYRTTGGPGEQYF. The CDR3 DNA reads as TGTGCCAGCAGTTACCGTACGACAGGGGGTCCAGGGGAGCAGTACTTC.

The chain links TRBV13 to TRBJ1-2; D is ambiguous. With 4 bases removed from V and 0 bases from J, the gap between germline ends came to 6 bases. The germline gives CDR1 PRHDT, CDR2 FYEKMQ (reference sequence). The CDR3 spans 13 residues. CDR3 in DNA: TGTGCCAGCAGCTCACAAGCTAACTATGGCTACACCTTC. It encodes CASSSQANYGYTF.

The chain links TRBV13 to TRBJ2-7, with a tentative D call TRBD2 (5 bases). V shed 8 bases and J shed 4 bases, with 21 bases lying between them. The CDR3 extends over 15 amino acids. CDR1 is PRHDT and CDR2 is FYEKMQ in the germline V gene (reference sequence). This chain's CDR3 is CASLPPSGSVYEQYF. CDR3 DNA sequence: TGTGCCAGCTTGCCCCCCAGCGGTAGTGTTTACGAGCAGTACTTC.

This clone was seen a single time. V is TRBV5-1 and J is TRBJ2-3; TRBD2 agrees at 8 bases. CDR1 and CDR2 (germline): SGHRS, YFSETQ. J gave up 6 bases and V 0 bases, and 6 bases lay outside the gene matches. The CDR3 loop spans 15 amino acids. CDR3 bases: TGCGCCAGCAGCTTGGGTAGCGGGAACGTGGATACGCAGTATTTT. Protein product: CASSLGSGNVDTQYF.

The V call is TRBV20-1, the J call TRBJ2-3; a weak D match, TRBD2 (6 bases). Looked up from germline, CDR1 is DFQATT and CDR2 is SNEGSKA (reference sequence). The germline V and J ends were trimmed by 3 bases and 1 base, with 11 bases remaining between them. The CDR3 runs 14 residues. In DNA, the CDR3 is TGCAGTGCTAGTCCTCCTAGCGGCACAGATACGCAGTATTTT. Residues: CSASPPSGTDTQYF.

This clone has just a few counts. V and J are TRBV6-5 and TRBJ1-3; a possible D gene is TRBD1 (5 bases). Trimming took 5 bases from V and 8 from J, leaving 10 bases between them. The CDR3 loop spans 12 amino acids. The V gene's germline CDR1 is MNHEY and CDR2 SVGAGI. DNA for the CDR3: TGTGCCAGCAGTAACCAGGGCTACACCATATATTTT. Translated: CASSNQGYTIYF.

This chain links TRBV13 with TRBJ2-1; a possible D gene is TRBD1 (5 bases). CDR1 PRHDT and CDR2 FYEKMQ come from the germline V gene (reference sequence). This CDR3 has 15 residues. V dropped 3 bases and J dropped 3 bases, with 12 bases sitting between them. The CDR3 spells CASSFGAYLYNEQFF. The CDR3 DNA follows: TGTGCCAGCAGCTTTGGGGCCTACCTCTACAATGAGCAGTTCTTC.

The chain links TRBV2 to TRBJ2-7, with 9 bases matching TRBD2. V gave up 6 bases and J gave up 2 bases; unmatched junction bases: 8. Per germline, CDR1 SNHLY and CDR2 FYNNEI. This CDR3 is built from 15 residues. CDR3: CASSEREATAYEQYF. For the CDR3, the DNA is TGTGCCAGCAGCGAGCGGGAGGCCACAGCCTACGAGCAGTACTTC.

The rearrangement joins TRBV3-1 (or the pseudogene TRBV3-2) to TRBJ2-1; perhaps TRBD2 as D (5 bases). Trimming pared 4 bases from V and 3 bases from J, leaving 13 bases between. CDR1 LGHDT and CDR2 YNNKEL come from the germline V gene (reference sequence). This CDR3 has 15 amino acids. CDR3 sequence: CASSPRVLGYNEQFF. CDR3 coding DNA: TGTGCCAGCAGCCCGAGGGTTCTCGGCTACAATGAGCAGTTCTTC.

This clone came up once. V gene TRBV6-1 combines with J gene TRBJ2-3; no firm D call. V gave up 3 bases and J gave up 2 bases, with 12 bases separating them. The germline V gene encodes CDR1 MNHNS and CDR2 SASEGT. This CDR3 spans 15 amino acids. Here the CDR3 reads CASSDNPGSTDTQYF. CDR3 nucleotides: TGTGCCAGCAGTGATAACCCCGGGTCCACAGATACGCAGTATTTT.

V gene TRBV19 combines with J gene TRBJ2-1, with TRBD2 matching over 14 bases. The CDR3 runs to 16 residues. The V gene's germline CDR1 is LNHDA and CDR2 SQIVND (reference sequence). The ends lost 3 bases at V and 7 bases at J; junction bases unmatched: 5. CDR3 amino acids: CASSIQTSGGANEQFF. The CDR3 DNA is TGTGCCAGTAGTATTCAGACTAGCGGGGGGGCGAATGAGCAGTTCTTC.

In its sample, this clone was seen once. V gene TRBV5-7 combines with J gene TRBJ1-4; 10 bases line up with TRBD1. TRBV5-7 is an ORF for which the function is uncertain. The CDR3 loop spans 14 amino acids. Unmatched junction bases numbered 3, after V lost 2 bases and J lost 8 bases. CDR3 region: CASSFGTGVEKLFF. CDR3 DNA: TGTGCCAGCAGCTTCGGGACAGGGGTCGAAAAACTGTTTTTT.

This clone has just one count. V gene TRBV18 combines with J gene TRBJ1-5, with no clear D. Germline CDR1 and CDR2: KGHSH and LQKENI. The V gene lost 3 bases and the J gene lost 7 bases, with 22 bases spanning the gap. The CDR3 runs to 17 residues. The CDR3 here is CASSPQHGLSSGQPQHF. The CDR3 DNA sequence: TGTGCCAGCTCACCCCAGCACGGACTGAGCAGTGGGCAGCCCCAGCATTTT.

The CDR3 region is CASSSLPGEKLFF. The CDR3 DNA reads as TGTGCCAGCAGCTCCCTTCCAGGGGAAAAACTGTTTTTT. The V call is TRBV5-5, the J call TRBJ1-4; D may be TRBD1 (5 bases). V was pared by 3 bases and J by 8 bases, with 11 bases between. This CDR3 has 13 amino acids. The germline CDR1 and CDR2 sequences are SGHKS and YYEKEE (reference sequence).

The chain carries TRBV7-9 and TRBJ2-3; 10 positions agree with TRBD2. Germline loops: CDR1 SEHNR, CDR2 FQNEAQ (reference sequence). CDR3 length equals 16 residues. Germline trimming cut 1 base from V and 1 base from J; bases unmatched to any gene: 2. The CDR3 sequence: CASSLDLAGGTDTQYF. CDR3 nucleotides: TGTGCCAGCAGCTTAGACCTAGCGGGGGGCACAGATACGCAGTATTTT. Full variable domain (missing parts from reference TRBV7-9 and TRBJ2-3): DTGVSQNPRHKITKRGQNVTFRCDPISEHNRLYWYRQTLGQGPEFLTYFQNEAQLEKSRLLSDRFSAERPKGSFSTLEIQRTEQGDSAMYLCASSLDLAGGTDTQYFGPGTRLTVL.

The chain is built from TRBV6-5 and TRBJ1-1; D perhaps matches TRBD1 (5 bases). Between the trimmed V and J ends, which lost 2 bases and 3 bases, there was a span of 10 bases. Germline V gives CDR1 MNHEY, CDR2 SVGAGI. The CDR3 length is 14 residues. The CDR3 is CASSYRGLDTEAFF. In DNA form, the CDR3 reads TGTGCCAGCAGTTACAGGGGCTTGGACACTGAAGCTTTCTTT.

The chain has TRBV6-1 and TRBJ2-1, with TRBD2 as a possible D gene (6 bases). V shed 0 bases and J shed 2 bases, with 11 bases lying between them. This CDR3 has 16 amino acids. CDR1 MNHNS and CDR2 SASEGT come from the germline V gene. This CDR3 is CASSEALAAPYNEQFF. In DNA, the CDR3 is TGTGCCAGCAGTGAAGCGTTAGCGGCCCCCTACAATGAGCAGTTCTTC.

The V gene is TRBV7-8, the J gene TRBJ1-5, with D possibly matching TRBD1 (5 bases). Germline-derived CDR1 and CDR2 are SGHVS and FQNEAQ. The CDR3 is made up of 15 amino acids. V lost 2 bases, J lost 0 bases, and 8 bases lay in between. CDR3 loop: CASSLTRDSNQPQHF. CDR3 DNA sequence: TGTGCCAGCAGCTTAACCAGGGATAGCAATCAGCCCCAGCATTTT.